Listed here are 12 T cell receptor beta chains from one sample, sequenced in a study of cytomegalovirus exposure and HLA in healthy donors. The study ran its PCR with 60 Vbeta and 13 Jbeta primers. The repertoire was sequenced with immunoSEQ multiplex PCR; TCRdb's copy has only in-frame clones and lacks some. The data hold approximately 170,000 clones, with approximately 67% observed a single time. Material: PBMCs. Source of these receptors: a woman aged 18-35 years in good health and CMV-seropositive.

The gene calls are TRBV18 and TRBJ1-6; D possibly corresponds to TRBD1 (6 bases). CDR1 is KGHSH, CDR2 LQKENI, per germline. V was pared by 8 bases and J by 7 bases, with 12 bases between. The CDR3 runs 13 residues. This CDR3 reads CASGNQGNSPLHF. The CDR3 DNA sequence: TGTGCCAGCGGCAACCAGGGGAATTCACCCCTCCACTTT.

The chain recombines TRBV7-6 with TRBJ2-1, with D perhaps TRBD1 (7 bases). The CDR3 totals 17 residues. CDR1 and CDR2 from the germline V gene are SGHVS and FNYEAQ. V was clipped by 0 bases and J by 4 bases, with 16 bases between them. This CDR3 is CASSLAKEGRGYNEQFF. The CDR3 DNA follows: TGTGCCAGCAGCTTAGCGAAGGAGGGCAGGGGGTACAATGAGCAGTTCTTC.

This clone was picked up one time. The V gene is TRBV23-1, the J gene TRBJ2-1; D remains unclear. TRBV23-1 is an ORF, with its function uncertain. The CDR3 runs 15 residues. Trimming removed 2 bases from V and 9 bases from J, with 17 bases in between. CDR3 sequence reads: CASSQPPAIYGEQFF. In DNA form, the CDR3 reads TGCGCCAGCAGTCAACCCCCTGCCATATACGGTGAGCAGTTCTTC.

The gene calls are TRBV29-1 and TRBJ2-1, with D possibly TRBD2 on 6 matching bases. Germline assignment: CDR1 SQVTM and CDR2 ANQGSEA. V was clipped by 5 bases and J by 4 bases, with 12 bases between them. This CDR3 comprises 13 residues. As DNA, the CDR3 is TGCAGCGTTCGGGGGTACAATTACAATGAGCAGTTCTTC. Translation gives CSVRGYNYNEQFF.

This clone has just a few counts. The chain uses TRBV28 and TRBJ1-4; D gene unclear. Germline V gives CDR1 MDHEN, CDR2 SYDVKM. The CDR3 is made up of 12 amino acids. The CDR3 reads CASTPGDEKLFF. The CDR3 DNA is TGTGCGTCTACTCCCGGGGATGAAAAACTGTTTTTT.

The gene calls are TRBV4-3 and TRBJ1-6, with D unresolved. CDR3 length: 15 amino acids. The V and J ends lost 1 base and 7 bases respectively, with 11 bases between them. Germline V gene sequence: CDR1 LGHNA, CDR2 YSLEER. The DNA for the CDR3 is TGCGCCAGCAGCCAAGGAGGGTCCCTGAATTCACCCCTCCACTTT. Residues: CASSQGGSLNSPLHF.

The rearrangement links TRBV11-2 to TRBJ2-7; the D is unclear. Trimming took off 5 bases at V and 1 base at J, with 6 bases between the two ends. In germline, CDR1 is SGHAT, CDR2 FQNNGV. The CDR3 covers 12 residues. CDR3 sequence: CASSPESYEQYF. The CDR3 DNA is TGTGCCAGCAGCCCAGAATCCTACGAGCAGTACTTC.

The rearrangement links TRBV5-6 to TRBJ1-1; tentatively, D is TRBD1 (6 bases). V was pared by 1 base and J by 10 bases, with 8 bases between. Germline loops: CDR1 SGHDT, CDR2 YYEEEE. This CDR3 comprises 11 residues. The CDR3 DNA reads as TGTGCCAGCAGCTTGAGAGGGGGAGCTTTCTTT. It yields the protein CASSLRGGAFF.

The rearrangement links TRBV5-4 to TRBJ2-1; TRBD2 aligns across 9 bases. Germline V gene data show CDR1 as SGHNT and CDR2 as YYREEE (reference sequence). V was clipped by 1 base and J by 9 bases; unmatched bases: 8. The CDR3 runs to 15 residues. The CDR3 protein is CASSLTKAGGSEQFF. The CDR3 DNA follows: TGTGCCAGCAGCTTGACCAAAGCGGGAGGAAGTGAGCAGTTCTTC.

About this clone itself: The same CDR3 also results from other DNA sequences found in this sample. The CDR3 DNA sequence: TGTGCCAGCAGTCCGGGTGTGGGCGAGCAGTACTTC. It codes for CASSPGVGEQYF. This chain uses TRBV7-9 with TRBJ2-7; D uncertain. Per germline, CDR1 SEHNR and CDR2 FQNEAQ (reference sequence). V lost 6 bases and J lost 6, with 12 bases in between. This CDR3 contains 12 residues.

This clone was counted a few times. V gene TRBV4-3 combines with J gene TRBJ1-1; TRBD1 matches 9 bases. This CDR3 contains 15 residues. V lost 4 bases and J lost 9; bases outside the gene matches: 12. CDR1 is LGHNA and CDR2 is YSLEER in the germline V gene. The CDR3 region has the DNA TGCGCCAGCAGCCGTGAGGGAACAGGGGGCGGGCAAGCTTTCTTT. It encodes CASSREGTGGGQAFF.

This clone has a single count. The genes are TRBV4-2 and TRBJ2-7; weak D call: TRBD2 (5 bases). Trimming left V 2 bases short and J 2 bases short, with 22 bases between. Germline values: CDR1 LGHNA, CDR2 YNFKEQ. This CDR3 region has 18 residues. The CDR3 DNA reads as TGTGCCAGCAGCCAAATGGTCACTGGGAGAAAGGAGCCCTACGAGCAGTACTTC. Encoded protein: CASSQMVTGRKEPYEQYF.